This T cell receptor beta chain was sequenced in a study of vaccination effects on CD4 cells after COVID-19. On the study more broadly: Samples gathered post-vaccine arrived a median of 72 days past the second dose.

The assay was immunoSEQ multiplex PCR, and TCRdb's table has in-frame clones only and misses some. The sample holds roughly 40,000 clones, under 70% seen once. This clone was seen only a few times. Its specificity is unknown. At the end of over 8 days of culture, CD4+ T cells were isolated. The vaccine given was either BNT162b2 or mRNA-1273, in two doses. Half of the medium was exchanged for IL-2 medium on both days 3 and 7. The study, taken as a whole, reports: Recruitment yielded few convalescent patients, and the study had no early post-infection timepoints.

This TCR came from a human donor who received a COVID-19 vaccine. Source: CD4+ T cells from PBMCs cultured without peptide, taken after COVID-19 vaccination.

The CDR3 DNA follows: TGTGCCAGCACAGGGAATTCACCCCTCCACTTT. This sequence encodes CASTGNSPLHF. The gene calls are TRBV6-4 and TRBJ1-6, with D perhaps TRBD1 (5 bases). The CDR3 sequence is 11 residues long. Trimming left V 7 bases short and J 7 bases short, with 5 bases between. CDR1 and CDR2 from the germline V gene are MRHNA and SNTAGT.